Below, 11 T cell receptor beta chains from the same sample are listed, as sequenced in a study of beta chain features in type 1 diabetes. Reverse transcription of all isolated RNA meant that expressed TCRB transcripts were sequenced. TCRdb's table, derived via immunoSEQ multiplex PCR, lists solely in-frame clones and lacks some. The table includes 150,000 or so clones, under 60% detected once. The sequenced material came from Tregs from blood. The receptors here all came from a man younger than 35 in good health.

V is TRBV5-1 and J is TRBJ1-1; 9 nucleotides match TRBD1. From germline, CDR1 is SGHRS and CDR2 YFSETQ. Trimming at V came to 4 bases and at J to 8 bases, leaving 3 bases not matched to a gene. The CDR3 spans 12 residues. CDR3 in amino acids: CASSGTGREAFF. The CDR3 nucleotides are TGCGCCAGCAGCGGGACAGGGAGGGAAGCTTTCTTT.

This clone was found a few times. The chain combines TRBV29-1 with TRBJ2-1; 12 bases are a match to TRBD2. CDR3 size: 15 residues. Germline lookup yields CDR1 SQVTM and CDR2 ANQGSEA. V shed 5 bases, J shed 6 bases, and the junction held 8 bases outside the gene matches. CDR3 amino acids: CSVKNLAGGINEQFF. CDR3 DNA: TGCAGCGTTAAAAACCTAGCGGGAGGGATCAATGAGCAGTTCTTC.

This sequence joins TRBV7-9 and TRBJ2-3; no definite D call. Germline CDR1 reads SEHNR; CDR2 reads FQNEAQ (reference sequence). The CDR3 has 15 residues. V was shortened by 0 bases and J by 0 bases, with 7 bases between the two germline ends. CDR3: CASSLAGRSTDTQYF. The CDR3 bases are TGTGCCAGCAGCTTAGCGGGCAGAAGCACAGATACGCAGTATTTT.

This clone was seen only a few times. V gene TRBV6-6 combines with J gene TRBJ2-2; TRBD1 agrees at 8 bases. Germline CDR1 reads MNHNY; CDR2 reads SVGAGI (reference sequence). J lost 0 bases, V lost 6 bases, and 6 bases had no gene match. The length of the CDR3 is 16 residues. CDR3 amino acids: CASRSRQGPNTGELFF. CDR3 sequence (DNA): TGTGCCAGCAGATCCCGACAGGGGCCGAACACCGGGGAGCTGTTTTTT.

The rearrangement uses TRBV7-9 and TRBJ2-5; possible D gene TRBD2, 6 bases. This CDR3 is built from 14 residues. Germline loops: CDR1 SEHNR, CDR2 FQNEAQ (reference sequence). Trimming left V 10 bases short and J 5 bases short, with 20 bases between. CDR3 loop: CATQQYRELETQYF. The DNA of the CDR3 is TGTGCCACCCAGCAATACCGGGAGTTGGAGACCCAGTACTTC. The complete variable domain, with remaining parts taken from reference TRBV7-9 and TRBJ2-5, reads DTGVSQNPRHKITKRGQNVTFRCDPISEHNRLYWYRQTLGQGPEFLTYFQNEAQLEKSRLLSDRFSAERPKGSFSTLEIQRTEQGDSAMYLCATQQYRELETQYFGPGTRLLVL.

The DNA of the CDR3 is TGTGCCAGCAGCTTAGTTCAGGGGCTAGGGGATACGCAGTATTTT. Protein: CASSLVQGLGDTQYF. The chain employs TRBV7-2 and TRBJ2-3, with D perhaps TRBD1 (6 bases). This CDR3 comprises 15 residues. V was clipped by 1 base and J by 6 bases, with 14 bases between them. Germline V gene sequence: CDR1 SGHTA, CDR2 FQGNSA.

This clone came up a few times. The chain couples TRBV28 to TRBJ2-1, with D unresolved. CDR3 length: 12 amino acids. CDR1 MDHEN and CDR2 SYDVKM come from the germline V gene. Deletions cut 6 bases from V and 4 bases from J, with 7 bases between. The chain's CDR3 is CASREHYNEQFF. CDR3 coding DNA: TGTGCCAGCAGGGAGCATTACAATGAGCAGTTCTTC.

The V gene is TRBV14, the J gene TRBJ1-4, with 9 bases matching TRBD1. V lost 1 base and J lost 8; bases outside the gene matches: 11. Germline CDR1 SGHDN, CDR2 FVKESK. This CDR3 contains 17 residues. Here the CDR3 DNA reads TGTGCCAGCAGCCAAGCCCGGGACAGGGTACCAATGGAAAAACTGTTTTTT. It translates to CASSQARDRVPMEKLFF.

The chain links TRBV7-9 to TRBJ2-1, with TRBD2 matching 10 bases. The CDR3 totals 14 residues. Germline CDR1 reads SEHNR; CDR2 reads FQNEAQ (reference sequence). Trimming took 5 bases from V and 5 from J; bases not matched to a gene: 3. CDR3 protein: CASSPSGRNNEQFF. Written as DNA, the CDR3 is TGTGCCAGCAGCCCTAGCGGGAGAAACAATGAGCAGTTCTTC.

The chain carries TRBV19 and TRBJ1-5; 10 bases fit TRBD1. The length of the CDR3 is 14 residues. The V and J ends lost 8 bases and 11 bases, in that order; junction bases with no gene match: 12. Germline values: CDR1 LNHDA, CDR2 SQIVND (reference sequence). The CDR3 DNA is TGTGCCAGTTGGGACAGGGGACGGCAGGCCGCCCAGCATTTT. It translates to CASWDRGRQAAQHF. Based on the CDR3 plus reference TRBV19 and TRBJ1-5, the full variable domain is DGGITQSPKYLFRKEGQNVTLSCEQNLNHDAMYWYRQDPGQGLRLIYYSQIVNDFQKGDIAEGYSVSREKKESFPLTVTSAQKNPTAFYLCASWDRGRQAAQHFGDGTRLSIL.

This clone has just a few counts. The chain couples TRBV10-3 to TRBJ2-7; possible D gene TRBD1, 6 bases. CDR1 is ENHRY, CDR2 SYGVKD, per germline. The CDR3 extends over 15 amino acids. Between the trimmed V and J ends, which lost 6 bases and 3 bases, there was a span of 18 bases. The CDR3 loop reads CAISKQGPVSYEQYF. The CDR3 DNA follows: TGTGCCATCAGCAAACAGGGCCCGGTCAGCTACGAGCAGTACTTC.